A selection of T cell receptor beta chains follows, all from one sample in a study of blood T cell repertoires in COVID-19. The repertoire was sequenced with immunoSEQ multiplex PCR; TCRdb's copy has only in-frame clones and lacks some. The repertoire holds about 74,000 clones, with roughly 84% as singletons. Sequenced input: peripheral blood. These receptors originate from a woman aged 80 or older with active or convalescent COVID-19. CDR3s include the opening cysteine and the closing phenylalanine or tryptophan. Each record gives: J gene, D gene, clone size, V gene, CDR3 protein, CDR3 DNA. The D gene is left open where the match is weak. Clone size is not always given. Where it is, it says once, few, many or a class for expanded clones.

j_gene: TRBJ2-1; d_gene: TRBD2; abundance: -; v_gene: TRBV20-1; CDR3aa: CSANDMGGYSHEQFF; CDR3nt: TGCAGTGCTAATGACATGGGGGGGTACAGCCATGAGCAGTTCTTC
j_gene: TRBJ1-1; d_gene: -; abundance: -; v_gene: TRBV20-1; CDR3aa: CTPFSGTKAFF; CDR3nt: TGCACCCCGTTCTCCGGGACAAAAGCTTTCTTT
j_gene: TRBJ2-1; d_gene: TRBD2; abundance: -; v_gene: TRBV6-5; CDR3aa: CASSYSPSGVPEQFF; CDR3nt: TGTGCCAGCAGTTACTCGCCTAGCGGGGTACCTGAGCAGTTCTTC
j_gene: TRBJ1-1; d_gene: -; abundance: few; v_gene: TRBV5-1; CDR3aa: CASTDPRGEAFF; CDR3nt: TGCGCCAGCACCGACCCAAGGGGTGAAGCTTTCTTT
j_gene: TRBJ1-2; d_gene: -; abundance: -; v_gene: TRBV4-3; CDR3aa: CASSPLAGYGYTF; CDR3nt: TGCGCCAGCAGCCCCCTTGCGGGGTATGGCTACACCTTC
j_gene: TRBJ2-5; d_gene: -; abundance: -; v_gene: TRBV6-5; CDR3aa: CASSYSRGAGETQYF; CDR3nt: TGTGCCAGCAGTTACTCGAGAGGGGCGGGGGAGACCCAGTACTTC
j_gene: TRBJ2-1; d_gene: TRBD2; abundance: -; v_gene: TRBV9; CDR3aa: CASSVSLSGLIYNEQFF; CDR3nt: TGTGCCAGCAGCGTATCCCTTTCGGGACTAATATACAATGAGCAGTTCTTC
j_gene: TRBJ2-3; d_gene: TRBD2; abundance: -; v_gene: TRBV3-1/TRBV3-2; CDR3aa: CASSQDLVASGGLDTQYF; CDR3nt: TGTGCCAGCAGCCAAGATCTGGTGGCTAGCGGGGGCCTAGATACGCAGTATTTT
j_gene: TRBJ2-7; d_gene: -; abundance: -; v_gene: TRBV4-1; CDR3aa: CASTPFPGDSSYEQYF; CDR3nt: TGCGCCAGCACGCCCTTTCCGGGGGATTCTTCCTACGAGCAGTACTTC
j_gene: TRBJ2-7; d_gene: TRBD2; abundance: -; v_gene: TRBV30; CDR3aa: CAWSAKSRASGYYEQYF; CDR3nt: TGTGCCTGGAGTGCCAAATCCCGGGCTAGCGGTTACTACGAGCAGTACTTC
j_gene: TRBJ1-6; d_gene: -; abundance: -; v_gene: TRBV5-4; CDR3aa: CASSSRDIGSPLHF; CDR3nt: TGTGCCAGCAGCTCCAGGGATATAGGATCACCCCTCCACTTT
j_gene: TRBJ2-7; d_gene: TRBD1; abundance: -; v_gene: TRBV19; CDR3aa: CASGWTGNNYEQYF; CDR3nt: TGTGCCAGTGGGTGGACAGGGAATAACTACGAGCAGTACTTC
j_gene: TRBJ1-5; d_gene: -; abundance: once; v_gene: TRBV30; CDR3aa: CAWNGGNQPQHF; CDR3nt: TGTGCCTGGAATGGGGGGAATCAGCCCCAGCATTTT
j_gene: TRBJ1-2; d_gene: TRBD1; abundance: once; v_gene: TRBV19; CDR3aa: CASIRDRGRGYGYTF; CDR3nt: TGTGCCAGTATACGGGACAGGGGTCGCGGCTATGGCTACACCTTC